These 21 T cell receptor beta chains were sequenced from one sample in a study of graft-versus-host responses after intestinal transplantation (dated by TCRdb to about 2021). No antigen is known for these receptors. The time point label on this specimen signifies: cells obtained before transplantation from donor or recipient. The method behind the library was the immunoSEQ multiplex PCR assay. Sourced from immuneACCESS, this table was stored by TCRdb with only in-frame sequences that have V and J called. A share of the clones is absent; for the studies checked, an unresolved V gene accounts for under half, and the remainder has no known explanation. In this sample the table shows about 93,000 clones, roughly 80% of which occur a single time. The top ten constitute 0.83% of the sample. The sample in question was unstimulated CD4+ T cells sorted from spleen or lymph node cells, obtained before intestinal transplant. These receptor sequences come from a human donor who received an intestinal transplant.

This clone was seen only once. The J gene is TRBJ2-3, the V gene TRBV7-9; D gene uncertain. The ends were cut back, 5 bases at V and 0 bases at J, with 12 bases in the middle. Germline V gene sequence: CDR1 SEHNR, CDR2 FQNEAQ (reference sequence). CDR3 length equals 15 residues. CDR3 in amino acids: CASSQELQSTDTQYF. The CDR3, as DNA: TGTGCCAGCAGCCAAGAATTGCAGAGCACAGATACGCAGTATTTT.

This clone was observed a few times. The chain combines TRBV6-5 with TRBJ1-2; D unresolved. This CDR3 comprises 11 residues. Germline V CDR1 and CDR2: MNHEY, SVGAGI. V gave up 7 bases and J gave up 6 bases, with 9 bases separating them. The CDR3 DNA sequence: TGTGCCAGCAAGCACCTCCATGGCTACACCTTC. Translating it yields CASKHLHGYTF.

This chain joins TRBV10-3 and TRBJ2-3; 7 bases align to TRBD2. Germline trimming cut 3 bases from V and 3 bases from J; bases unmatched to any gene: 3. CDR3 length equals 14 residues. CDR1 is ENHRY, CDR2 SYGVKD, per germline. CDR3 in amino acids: CAISDSAGTDTQYF. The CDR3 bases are TGTGCCATCAGTGACTCAGCGGGGACAGATACGCAGTATTTT.

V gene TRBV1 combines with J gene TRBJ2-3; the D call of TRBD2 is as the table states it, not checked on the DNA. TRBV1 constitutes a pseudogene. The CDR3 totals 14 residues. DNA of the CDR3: TGCACCAGCCCCCCTAGCGGGAGCGTCGATACGCAGTATTTT. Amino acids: CTSPPSGSVDTQYF.

CDR3 sequence (DNA): TGTGCCAGCAGTACCCCGGGACTCTTCTGGGGCTACACCTTC. Amino acid sequence: CASSTPGLFWGYTF. The V call is TRBV28, the J call TRBJ1-2; perhaps TRBD1 as D (5 bases). Germline V gene sequence: CDR1 MDHEN, CDR2 SYDVKM. The CDR3 totals 14 residues. Trimming took off 5 bases at V and 8 bases at J, with 18 bases between the two ends.

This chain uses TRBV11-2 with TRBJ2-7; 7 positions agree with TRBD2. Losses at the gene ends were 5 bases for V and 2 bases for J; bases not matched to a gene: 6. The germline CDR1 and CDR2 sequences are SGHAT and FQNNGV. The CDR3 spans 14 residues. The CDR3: CASSPRGGTYEQYF. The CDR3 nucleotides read TGTGCCAGCAGCCCCCGGGGAGGGACCTACGAGCAGTACTTC.

CDR3 residues: CASREYESFYEQYF. The CDR3 DNA reads as TGTGCCAGCAGGGAGTACGAGTCCTTCTACGAGCAGTACTTC. The V and J genes are TRBV6-1 and TRBJ2-7; D is unclear. V lost 6 bases to trimming and J lost 3 bases, with 15 bases between them. In germline, CDR1 is MNHNS, CDR2 SASEGT. The CDR3 sequence is 14 residues long.

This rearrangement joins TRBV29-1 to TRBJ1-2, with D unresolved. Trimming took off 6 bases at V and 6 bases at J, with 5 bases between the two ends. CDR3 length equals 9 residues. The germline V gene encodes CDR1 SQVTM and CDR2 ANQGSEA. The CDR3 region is CSVGDGYTF. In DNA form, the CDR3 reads TGCAGCGTAGGAGATGGCTACACCTTC.

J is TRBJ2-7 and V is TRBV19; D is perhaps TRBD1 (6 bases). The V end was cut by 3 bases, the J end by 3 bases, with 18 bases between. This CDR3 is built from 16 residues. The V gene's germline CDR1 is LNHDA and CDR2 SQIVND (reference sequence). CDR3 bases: TGTGCCAGTAGTATGGCAGGGGAACCAAGGATCTACGAGCAGTACTTC. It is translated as CASSMAGEPRIYEQYF. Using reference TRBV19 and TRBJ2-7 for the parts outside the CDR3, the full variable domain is DGGITQSPKYLFRKEGQNVTLSCEQNLNHDAMYWYRQDPGQGLRLIYYSQIVNDFQKGDIAEGYSVSREKKESFPLTVTSAQKNPTAFYLCASSMAGEPRIYEQYFGPGTRLTVT.

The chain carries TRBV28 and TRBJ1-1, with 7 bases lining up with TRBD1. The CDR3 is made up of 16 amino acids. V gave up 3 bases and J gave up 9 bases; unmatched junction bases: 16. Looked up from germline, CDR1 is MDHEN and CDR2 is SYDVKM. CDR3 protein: CASSFVPGQKSEKAFF. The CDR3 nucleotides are TGTGCCAGCAGTTTCGTTCCGGGACAGAAATCCGAAAAAGCTTTCTTT.

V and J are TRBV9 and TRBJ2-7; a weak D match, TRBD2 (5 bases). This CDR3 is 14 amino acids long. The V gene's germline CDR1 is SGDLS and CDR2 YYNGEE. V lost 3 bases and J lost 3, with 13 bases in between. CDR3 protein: CASSETRGDYEQYF. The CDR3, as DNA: TGTGCCAGCAGCGAAACCCGGGGTGACTACGAGCAGTACTTC.

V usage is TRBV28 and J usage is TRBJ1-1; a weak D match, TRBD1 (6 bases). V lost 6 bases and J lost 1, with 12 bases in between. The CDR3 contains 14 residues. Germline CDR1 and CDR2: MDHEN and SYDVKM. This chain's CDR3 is CASSVGGANTEAFF. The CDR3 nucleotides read TGTGCCAGCAGCGTCGGGGGGGCGAACACTGAAGCTTTCTTT.

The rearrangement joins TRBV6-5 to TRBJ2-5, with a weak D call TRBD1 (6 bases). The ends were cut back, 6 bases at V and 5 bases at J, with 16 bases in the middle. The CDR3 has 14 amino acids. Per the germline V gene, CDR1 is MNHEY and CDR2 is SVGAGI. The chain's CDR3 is CASSMDRIKETQYF. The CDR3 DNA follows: TGTGCCAGCAGCATGGACAGAATCAAGGAGACCCAGTACTTC.

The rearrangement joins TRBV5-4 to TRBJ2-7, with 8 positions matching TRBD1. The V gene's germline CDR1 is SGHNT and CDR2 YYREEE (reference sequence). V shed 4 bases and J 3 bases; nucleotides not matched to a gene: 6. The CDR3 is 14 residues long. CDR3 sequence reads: CASSREDRGYEQYF. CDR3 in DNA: TGTGCCAGCAGCAGAGAAGACAGGGGCTACGAGCAGTACTTC.

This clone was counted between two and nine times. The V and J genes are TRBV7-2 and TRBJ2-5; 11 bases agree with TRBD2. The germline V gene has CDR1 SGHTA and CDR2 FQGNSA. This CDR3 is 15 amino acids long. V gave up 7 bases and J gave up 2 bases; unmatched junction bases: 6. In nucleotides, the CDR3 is TGTGCCAGCACCCCGGGACTAGCGGTACAAGAGACCCAGTACTTC. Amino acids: CASTPGLAVQETQYF.

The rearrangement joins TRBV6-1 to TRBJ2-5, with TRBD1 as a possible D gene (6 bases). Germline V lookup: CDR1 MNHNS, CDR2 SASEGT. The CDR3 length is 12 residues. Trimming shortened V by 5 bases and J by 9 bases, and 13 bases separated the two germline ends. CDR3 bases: TGTGCCAGCAGTAGACTACAGGGTCCCCAGTACTTC. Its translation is CASSRLQGPQYF.

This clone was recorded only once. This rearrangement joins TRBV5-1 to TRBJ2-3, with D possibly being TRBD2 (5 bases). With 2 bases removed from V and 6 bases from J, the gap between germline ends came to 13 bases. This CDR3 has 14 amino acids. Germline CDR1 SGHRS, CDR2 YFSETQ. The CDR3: CASSFYLAEDTQYF. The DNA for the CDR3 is TGCGCCAGCAGCTTTTACCTAGCCGAGGATACGCAGTATTTT.

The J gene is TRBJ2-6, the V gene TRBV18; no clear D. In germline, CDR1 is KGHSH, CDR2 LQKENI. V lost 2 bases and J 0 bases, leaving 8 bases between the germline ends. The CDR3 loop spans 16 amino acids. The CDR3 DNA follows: TGTGCCAGCTCACCATCGTGGGCCTCTGGGGCCAACGTCCTGACTTTC. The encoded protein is CASSPSWASGANVLTF.

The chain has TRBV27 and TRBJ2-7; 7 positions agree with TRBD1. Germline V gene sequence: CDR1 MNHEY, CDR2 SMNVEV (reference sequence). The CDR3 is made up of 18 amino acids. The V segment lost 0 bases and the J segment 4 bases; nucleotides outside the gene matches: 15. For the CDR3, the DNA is TGTGCCAGCAGTTTATCGTATCCGGGACAGTCGACCCCATACGAGCAGTACTTC. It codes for CASSLSYPGQSTPYEQYF.

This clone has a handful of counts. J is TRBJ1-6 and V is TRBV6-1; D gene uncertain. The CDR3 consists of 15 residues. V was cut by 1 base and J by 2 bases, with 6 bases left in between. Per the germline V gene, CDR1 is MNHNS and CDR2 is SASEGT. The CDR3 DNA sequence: TGTGCCAGCAGTGAAGTGGCAGCCTATAATTCACCCCTCCACTTT. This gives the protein CASSEVAAYNSPLHF.

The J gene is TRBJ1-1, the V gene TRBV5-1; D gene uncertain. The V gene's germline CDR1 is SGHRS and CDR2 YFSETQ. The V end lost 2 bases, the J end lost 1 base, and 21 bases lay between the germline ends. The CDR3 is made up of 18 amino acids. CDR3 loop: CASSFLTQLPGWNTEAFF. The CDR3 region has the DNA TGCGCCAGCAGCTTCTTAACACAGTTACCGGGATGGAACACTGAAGCTTTCTTT.